The 26 T cell receptor beta chains presented below share a single source sample, sequenced in a study of blood T cell repertoires in COVID-19. Profiling relied on immunoSEQ multiplex PCR, and the TCRdb table lists in-frame clones only, not all of them. The sample includes some 340,000 clones, 80% to 85% of them seen just once. Specimen: PBMCs or T cells enriched from blood (not recorded which). The receptors were gathered from a woman aged 45-65 years who had recovered from COVID-19.

This clone was counted a few times. The rearrangement joins TRBV6-2 or TRBV6-3 to TRBJ1-1; no definite D call. CDR1 is MNHEY and CDR2 is SVGEGT in the germline V gene. This CDR3 has 16 amino acids. Trimming took off 5 bases at V and 0 bases at J, with 16 bases between the two ends. CDR3: CASSVADLIMNTEAFF. The CDR3 DNA reads TGTGCCAGCAGTGTTGCAGATCTCATTATGAACACTGAAGCTTTCTTT.

The chain carries TRBV7-8 and TRBJ1-2, with D unclear. V gave up 1 base and J gave up 4 bases, with 7 bases separating them. This CDR3 has 13 residues. The germline V gene has CDR1 SGHVS and CDR2 FQNEAQ. CDR3 DNA: TGTGCCAGCAGCTTAGGGTCGGGCTATGGCTACACCTTC. It specifies CASSLGSGYGYTF.

With regard to this clone: Different DNA sequences within this sample yield the same CDR3. The rearrangement joins TRBV6-5 to TRBJ1-5; D unclear. Trimming shortened V by 0 bases and J by 3 bases, and 9 bases separated the two germline ends. Germline values: CDR1 MNHEY, CDR2 SVGAGI. The CDR3 is made up of 15 amino acids. In DNA form, the CDR3 reads TGTGCCAGCAGTTACTCGGGCGGGGACAATCAGCCCCAGCATTTT. Protein: CASSYSGGDNQPQHF.

The chain combines TRBV7-2 with TRBJ1-1; no reliable D call. The CDR3 has 12 amino acids. V was cut by 5 bases and J by 4 bases, with 8 bases left in between. Germline assignment: CDR1 SGHTA and CDR2 FQGNSA. Here the CDR3 DNA reads TGTGCCAGCAGCCCGCAGGCCACTGAAGCTTTCTTT. Protein product: CASSPQATEAFF.

The sample holds a few counts of this clone. The V and J genes are TRBV30 and TRBJ2-1; D is perhaps TRBD2 (6 bases). Germline lookup yields CDR1 GTSNPN and CDR2 SVGIG (reference sequence). V lost 5 bases to trimming and J lost 3 bases, with 14 bases between them. CDR3 length: 14 amino acids. The CDR3: CAWSGLEDYNEQFF. DNA for the CDR3: TGTGCCTGGTCGGGACTGGAGGACTACAATGAGCAGTTCTTC.

The rearrangement joins TRBV20-1 to TRBJ1-2; tentative D call: TRBD1 (5 bases). V lost 6 bases and J 13 bases, leaving 15 bases between the germline ends. The CDR3 consists of 10 residues. Germline-derived CDR1 and CDR2 are DFQATT and SNEGSKA (reference sequence). The DNA for the CDR3 is TGCAGTGCCGCCCGGGGGGGGGTCACCTTC. Protein sequence: CSAARGGVTF.

V gene TRBV19 combines with J gene TRBJ1-2; no clear D. V was pared by 5 bases and J by 3 bases, with 10 bases between. The CDR3 has 13 amino acids. Germline values: CDR1 LNHDA, CDR2 SQIVND (reference sequence). CDR3 loop: CASSSGQYYGYTF. DNA for the CDR3: TGTGCCAGTAGTTCAGGCCAGTACTATGGCTACACCTTC.

This chain uses TRBV20-1 with TRBJ2-3; D is ambiguous. CDR1 is DFQATT, CDR2 SNEGSKA, per germline (reference sequence). CDR3 length: 11 residues. Trimming pared 3 bases from V and 6 bases from J, leaving 7 bases between. The CDR3 nucleotides are TGCAGTGCTAGTCCCGAGGATACGCAGTATTTT. Translated, it gives CSASPEDTQYF.

The chain joins TRBV6-5 to TRBJ1-1, with 7 nucleotides matching TRBD1. The ends lost 6 bases at V and 0 bases at J; junction bases unmatched: 4. This CDR3 region has 14 residues. Looked up from germline, CDR1 is MNHEY and CDR2 is SVGAGI. This CDR3 is CASSRGTVNTEAFF. The CDR3 region has the DNA TGTGCCAGCAGCCGAGGGACAGTGAACACTGAAGCTTTCTTT.

The chain joins TRBV6-1 to TRBJ2-7, with 10 bases identical to TRBD1. J was trimmed by 7 bases and V by 3 bases; bases with no gene match: 6. The CDR3 has 14 amino acids. Germline V lookup: CDR1 MNHNS, CDR2 SASEGT. CDR3 coding DNA: TGTGCCAGCAGTGACGGGACAGGGGTCAGGGAGCAGTACTTC. Translation: CASSDGTGVREQYF.

The chain uses TRBV7-2 and TRBJ2-5; TRBD2 matches at 15 bases. CDR3 length: 17 residues. Germline V CDR1 and CDR2: SGHTA, FQGNSA. The trim removed 5 bases at V and 2 bases at J, leaving 6 bases unmatched. The CDR3 spells CASSPGTSGGKQETQYF. In DNA form, the CDR3 reads TGTGCCAGCAGCCCCGGGACTAGCGGGGGGAAACAAGAGACCCAGTACTTC.

The chain links TRBV19 to TRBJ1-5; TRBD1 matches 7 bases. This CDR3 contains 17 residues. V dropped 6 bases and J dropped 6; count of bases not matched to a gene: 17. CDR1 and CDR2 (germline): LNHDA, SQIVND (reference sequence). For the CDR3, the DNA is TGTGCCAGTAGCAGCCTGAAAGGACAGGTGAGCTCTCAGCCCCAGCATTTT. Protein: CASSSLKGQVSSQPQHF.

This clone is a singleton in its sample. This chain joins TRBV4-2 and TRBJ2-3; D unresolved. Germline CDR1 LGHNA, CDR2 YNFKEQ. The CDR3 runs 15 residues. Between the trimmed V and J ends, which lost 1 base and 6 bases, there was a span of 14 bases. CDR3 coding DNA: TGTGCCAGCAGCCAAGGAAACACGGCAGGCGATACGCAGTATTTT. As protein: CASSQGNTAGDTQYF.

V is TRBV11-3 and J is TRBJ1-1; perhaps TRBD1 as D (6 bases). The V and J ends lost 5 bases and 6 bases respectively, with 13 bases between them. Germline V CDR1 and CDR2: SGHNT, YENEEA. The CDR3 extends over 13 amino acids. CDR3 residues: CASSPGRTAEAFF. The CDR3 DNA sequence: TGTGCCAGCAGCCCAGGACGGACAGCTGAAGCTTTCTTT.

This chain connects TRBV6-5 to TRBJ1-6; no definite D call. The germline CDR1 and CDR2 sequences are MNHEY and SVGAGI. V shed 0 bases and J shed 7 bases, with 13 bases lying between them. This CDR3 has 16 residues. In DNA, the CDR3 is TGTGCCAGCAGTTACTCGAACAGCTACAAGAATTCACCCCTCCACTTT. Translation gives CASSYSNSYKNSPLHF.

V gene TRBV3-1 (or the pseudogene TRBV3-2) combines with J gene TRBJ1-2; TRBD1 might be the D (5 bases). Germline V lookup: CDR1 LGHDT, CDR2 YNNKEL (reference sequence). The CDR3 extends over 16 amino acids. The ends were cut back, 1 base at V and 3 bases at J, with 15 bases in the middle. The CDR3 spells CASSQALIGGDYGYTF. Here the CDR3 DNA reads TGTGCCAGCAGCCAAGCCCTAATCGGAGGGGACTATGGCTACACCTTC.

The chain couples TRBV12-3 or TRBV12-4 to TRBJ2-7; no definite D call. The CDR3 loop spans 11 amino acids. Trimming took 6 bases from V and 4 from J, leaving 7 bases between them. CDR3 sequence: CASSVGYEQYF. CDR3 DNA: TGTGCCAGCAGCGTCGGTTACGAGCAGTACTTC.

This clone was seen many times. The chain joins TRBV18 to TRBJ2-7, with a tentative D call TRBD1 (6 bases). CDR1 is KGHSH and CDR2 is LQKENI in the germline V gene. Trimming took 4 bases from V and 1 from J, leaving 14 bases between them. CDR3 length: 15 amino acids. CDR3 region: CASSQDRDISYEQYF. CDR3 DNA sequence: TGTGCCAGCTCACAGGACCGGGACATATCCTACGAGCAGTACTTC.

This chain links TRBV29-1 with TRBJ1-1; 8 nucleotides agree with TRBD1. CDR1 and CDR2 (germline): SQVTM, ANQGSEA. The CDR3 spans 14 residues. Unmatched junction bases numbered 13, after V lost 8 bases and J lost 5 bases. CDR3 loop: CSPRQGTGLTEAFF. DNA of the CDR3: TGCAGCCCTCGACAGGGGACGGGGCTGACTGAAGCTTTCTTT.

The rearrangement uses TRBV5-1 and TRBJ2-3, with 16 nucleotides matching TRBD2. Germline CDR1 SGHRS, CDR2 YFSETQ. The junction had 1 base not matched to a gene; V was cut back by 3 bases and J by 0 bases. The CDR3 sequence is 17 residues long. The CDR3 spells CASSWGLAGGSTDTQYF. The CDR3 nucleotides read TGCGCCAGCAGCTGGGGACTAGCGGGGGGGAGCACAGATACGCAGTATTTT.

The chain has TRBV10-3 and TRBJ2-3; possibly TRBD2 for D (5 bases). The V gene's germline CDR1 is ENHRY and CDR2 SYGVKD. V lost 5 bases and J lost 4, with 19 bases in between. CDR3 size: 16 residues. CDR3 region: CAISPPRRGPADTQYF. CDR3 in DNA: TGTGCCATCAGTCCACCCCGCAGAGGGCCCGCAGATACGCAGTATTTT.

The gene calls are TRBV7-2 and TRBJ2-2, with 8 bases that match TRBD1. The CDR3 contains 17 residues. V shed 4 bases, J shed 1 base, and the junction held 8 bases outside the gene matches. Germline CDR1 SGHTA, CDR2 FQGNSA. The chain's CDR3 is CASSSFSGGLNTGELFF. CDR3 coding DNA: TGTGCCAGCAGCTCCTTCTCAGGGGGCTTGAACACCGGGGAGCTGTTTTTT. The full variable domain, completed using reference TRBV7-2 and TRBJ2-2, is GAGVSQSPSNKVTEKGKDVELRCDPISGHTALYWYRQSLGQGLEFLIYFQGNSAPDKSGLPSDRFSAERTGGSVSTLTIQRTQQEDSAVYLCASSSFSGGLNTGELFFGEGSRLTVL.

This clone came up a few times. The chain recombines TRBV10-3 with TRBJ2-2; D gene unclear. Trimming took off 10 bases at V and 2 bases at J, with 8 bases between the two ends. The CDR3 runs to 12 residues. Germline assignment: CDR1 ENHRY and CDR2 SYGVKD. CDR3 coding DNA: TGTGCCACCAGACTTAACACCGGGGAGCTGTTTTTT. Translation: CATRLNTGELFF.

The rearrangement joins TRBV19 to TRBJ1-1; no clear D. CDR1 and CDR2 (germline): LNHDA, SQIVND (reference sequence). The CDR3 runs 14 residues. The V end lost 2 bases, the J end lost 4 bases, and 11 bases lay between the germline ends. CDR3 bases: TGTGCCAGTAGTATAATGGACTCACGCACTGAAGCTTTCTTT. It specifies CASSIMDSRTEAFF.

The chain recombines TRBV11-3 with TRBJ2-2; D is possibly TRBD1 (6 bases). Trimming took off 4 bases at V and 13 bases at J, with 13 bases between the two ends. The length of the CDR3 is 12 residues. From germline, CDR1 is SGHNT and CDR2 YENEEA. CDR3 protein: CASSYRDTGLFF. In nucleotides, the CDR3 is TGTGCCAGCAGCTACCGGGACACGGGGCTGTTTTTT.

V gene TRBV4-3 combines with J gene TRBJ2-3; 8 bases are shared with TRBD2. CDR3 size: 16 residues. Germline CDR1 reads LGHNA; CDR2 reads YSLEER. The V gene end was trimmed by 0 bases and the J gene end by 4 bases; junction bases not matched to a gene: 6. This chain's CDR3 is CASSQDSRGAADTQYF. CDR3 bases: TGCGCCAGCAGCCAAGATTCGCGGGGGGCCGCAGATACGCAGTATTTT.